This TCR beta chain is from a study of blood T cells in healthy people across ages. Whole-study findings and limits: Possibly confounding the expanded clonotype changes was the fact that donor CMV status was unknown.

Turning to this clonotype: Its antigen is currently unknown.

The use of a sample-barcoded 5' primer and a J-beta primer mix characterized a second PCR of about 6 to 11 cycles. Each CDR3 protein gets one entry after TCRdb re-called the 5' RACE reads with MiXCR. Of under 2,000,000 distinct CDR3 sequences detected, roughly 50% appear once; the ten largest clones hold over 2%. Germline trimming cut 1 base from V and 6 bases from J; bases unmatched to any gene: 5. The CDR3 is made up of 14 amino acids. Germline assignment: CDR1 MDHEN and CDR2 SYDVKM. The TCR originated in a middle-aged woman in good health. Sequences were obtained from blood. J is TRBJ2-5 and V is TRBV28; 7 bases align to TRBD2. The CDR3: CASSLFAGGKTQYF. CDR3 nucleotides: TGTGCCAGCAGTTTATTCGCCGGGGGGAAGACCCAGTACTTC.